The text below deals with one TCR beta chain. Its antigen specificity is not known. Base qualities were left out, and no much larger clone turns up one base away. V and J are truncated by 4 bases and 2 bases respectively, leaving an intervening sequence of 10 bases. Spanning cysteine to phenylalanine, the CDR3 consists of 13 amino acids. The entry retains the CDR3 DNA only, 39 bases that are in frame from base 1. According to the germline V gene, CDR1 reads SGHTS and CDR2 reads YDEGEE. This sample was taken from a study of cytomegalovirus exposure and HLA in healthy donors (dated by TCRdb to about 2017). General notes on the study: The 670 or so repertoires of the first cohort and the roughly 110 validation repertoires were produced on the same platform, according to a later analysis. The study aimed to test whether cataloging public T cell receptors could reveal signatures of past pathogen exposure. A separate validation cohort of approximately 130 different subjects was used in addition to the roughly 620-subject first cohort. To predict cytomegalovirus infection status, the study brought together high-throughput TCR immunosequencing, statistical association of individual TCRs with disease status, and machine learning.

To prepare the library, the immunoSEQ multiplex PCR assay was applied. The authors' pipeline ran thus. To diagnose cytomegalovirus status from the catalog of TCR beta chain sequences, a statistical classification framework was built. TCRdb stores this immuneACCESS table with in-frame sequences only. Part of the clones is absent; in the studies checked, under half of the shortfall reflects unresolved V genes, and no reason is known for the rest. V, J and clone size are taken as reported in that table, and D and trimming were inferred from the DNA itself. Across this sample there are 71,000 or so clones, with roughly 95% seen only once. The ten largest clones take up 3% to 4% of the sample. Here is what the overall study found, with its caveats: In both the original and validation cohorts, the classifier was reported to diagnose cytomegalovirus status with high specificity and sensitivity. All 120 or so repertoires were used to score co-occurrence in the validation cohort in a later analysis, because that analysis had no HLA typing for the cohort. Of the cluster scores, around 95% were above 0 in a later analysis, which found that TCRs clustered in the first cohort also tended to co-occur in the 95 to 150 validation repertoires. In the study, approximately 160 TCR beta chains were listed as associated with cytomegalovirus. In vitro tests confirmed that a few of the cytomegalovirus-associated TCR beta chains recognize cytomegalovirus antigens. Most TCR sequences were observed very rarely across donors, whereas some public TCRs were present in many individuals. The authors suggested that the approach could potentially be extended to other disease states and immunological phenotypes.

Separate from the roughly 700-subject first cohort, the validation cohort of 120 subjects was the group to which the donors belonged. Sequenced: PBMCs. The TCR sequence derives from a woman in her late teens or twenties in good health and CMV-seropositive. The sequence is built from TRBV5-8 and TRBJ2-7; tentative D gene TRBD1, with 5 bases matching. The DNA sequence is TGTGCCAGCAGCCCGGACACTGCCTACGAGCAGTACTTC. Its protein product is CASSPDTAYEQYF.